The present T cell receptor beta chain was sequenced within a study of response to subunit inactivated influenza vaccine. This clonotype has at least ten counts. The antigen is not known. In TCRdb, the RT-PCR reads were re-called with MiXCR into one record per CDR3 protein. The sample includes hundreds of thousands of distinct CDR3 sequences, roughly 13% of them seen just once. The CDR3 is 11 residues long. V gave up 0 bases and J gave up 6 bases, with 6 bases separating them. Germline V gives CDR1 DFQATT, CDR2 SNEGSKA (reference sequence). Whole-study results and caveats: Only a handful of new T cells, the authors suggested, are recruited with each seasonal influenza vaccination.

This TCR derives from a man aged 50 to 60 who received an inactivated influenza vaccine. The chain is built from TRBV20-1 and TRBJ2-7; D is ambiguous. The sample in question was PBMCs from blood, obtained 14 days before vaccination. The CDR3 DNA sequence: TGCAGTGCTAGAGACAGAGGCGAGCAGTACTTC. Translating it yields CSARDRGEQYF.